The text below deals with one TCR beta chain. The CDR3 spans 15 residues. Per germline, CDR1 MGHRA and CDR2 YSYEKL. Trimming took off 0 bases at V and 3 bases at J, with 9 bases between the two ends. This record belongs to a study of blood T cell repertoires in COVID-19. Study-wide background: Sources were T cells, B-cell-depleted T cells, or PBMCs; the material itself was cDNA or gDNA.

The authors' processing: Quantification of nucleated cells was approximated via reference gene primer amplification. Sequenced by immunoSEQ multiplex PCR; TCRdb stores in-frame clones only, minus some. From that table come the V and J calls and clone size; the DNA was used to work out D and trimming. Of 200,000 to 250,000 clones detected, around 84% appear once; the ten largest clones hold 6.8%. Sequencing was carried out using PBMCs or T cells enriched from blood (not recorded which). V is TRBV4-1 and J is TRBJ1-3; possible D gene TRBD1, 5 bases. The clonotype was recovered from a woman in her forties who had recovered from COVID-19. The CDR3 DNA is TGCGCCAGCAGCCAAGATCAGGGCCGTGGAAACACCATATATTTT. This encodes CASSQDQGRGNTIYF.